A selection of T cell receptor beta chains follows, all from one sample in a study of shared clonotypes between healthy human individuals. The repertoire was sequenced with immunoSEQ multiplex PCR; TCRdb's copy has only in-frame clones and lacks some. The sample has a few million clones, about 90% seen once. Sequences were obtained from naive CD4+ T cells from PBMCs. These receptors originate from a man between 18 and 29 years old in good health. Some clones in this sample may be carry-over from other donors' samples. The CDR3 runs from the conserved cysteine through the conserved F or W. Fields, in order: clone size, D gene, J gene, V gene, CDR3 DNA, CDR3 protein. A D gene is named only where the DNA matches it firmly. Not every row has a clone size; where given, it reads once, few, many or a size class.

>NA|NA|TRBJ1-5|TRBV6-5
TGTGCCAGCAGGGCCGGGGGGCACAATCAGCCCCAGCATTTT
CASRAGGHNQPQHF
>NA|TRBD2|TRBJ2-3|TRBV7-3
TGTGCCAGCAGCCTCCTACCCACACTAGCGGGAGGGAGTACGCAGTATTTT
CASSLLPTLAGGSTQYF
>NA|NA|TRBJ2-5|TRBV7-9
TGTGCCAGCAGCTTAGGAGATCGGGAATACCAAGAGACCCAGTACTTC
CASSLGDREYQETQYF
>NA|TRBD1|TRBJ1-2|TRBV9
TGTGCCAGCAGCGTAGGGATGAACAGGGGGGCTGTGGGCTACACCTTC
CASSVGMNRGAVGYTF
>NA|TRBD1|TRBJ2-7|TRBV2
TGTGCCAGCAGTGACGGACAGGCCCCCTACGAGCAGTACTTC
CASSDGQAPYEQYF
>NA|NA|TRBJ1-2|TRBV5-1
TGCGCCAGCAGCAAATTCGGACAGACCTCTGGCTATGGCTACACCTTC
CASSKFGQTSGYGYTF
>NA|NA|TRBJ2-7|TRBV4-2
TGTGCCAGCAGCCGAGGGAAAAGTTACGAGCAGTACTTC
CASSRGKSYEQYF
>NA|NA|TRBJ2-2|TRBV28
TGTGCCACCCCAAACCGGGACACGGACACCGGGGAGCTGTTTTTT
CATPNRDTDTGELFF
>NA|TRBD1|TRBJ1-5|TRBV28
TGTGCCAGCAGTCCTCCCCCGAGGGGGCGGCCCCAGCATTTT
CASSPPPRGRPQHF
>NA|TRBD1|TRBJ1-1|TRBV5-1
TGCGCCAGCAGCTTCTCAGGGGGCAGGGGAAACACTGAAGCTTTCTTT
CASSFSGGRGNTEAFF
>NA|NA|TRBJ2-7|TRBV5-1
TGCGCCAGCAGCTTGGGTTCCGGAGGAGGGCTCTACGAGCAGTACTTC
CASSLGSGGGLYEQYF
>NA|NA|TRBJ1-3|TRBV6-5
TGTGCCAGCAGTTATCAAGACACCATATATTTT
CASSYQDTIYF
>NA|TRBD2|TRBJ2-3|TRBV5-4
TGTGCCAGCAGCTCCGGAGGTCTAGCGGGGGGTGGAGATACGCAGTATTTT
CASSSGGLAGGGDTQYF
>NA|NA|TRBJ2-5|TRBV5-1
TGCGCCAGCAGCCCGACGGAGGGGGAGACCCAGTACTTC
CASSPTEGETQYF
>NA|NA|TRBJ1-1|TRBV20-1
TGCAGCCTCGGGTCTGAAGCTTTCTTT
CSLGSEAFF
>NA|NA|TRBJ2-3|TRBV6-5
TGTGCCAGCAGTCGAGCGGGCACAGATACGCAGTATTTT
CASSRAGTDTQYF
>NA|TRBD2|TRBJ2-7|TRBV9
TGTGCCAGCAGCGTAGAAGCGGGGCGATTCTACGAGCAGTACTTC
CASSVEAGRFYEQYF
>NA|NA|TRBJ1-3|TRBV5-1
TGCGCCAGCACAAGCACACAGGGAAACACCATATATTTT
CASTSTQGNTIYF
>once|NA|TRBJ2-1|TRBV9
TGTGCCAGCAGCCCAGGGGGAGGGAACCTGTACAATGAGCAGTTCTTC
CASSPGGGNLYNEQFF
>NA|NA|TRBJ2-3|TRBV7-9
TGTGCCAGCAGCTTCGCTCCCGGGACTCCCTTGAGGGATACGCAGTATTTT
CASSFAPGTPLRDTQYF
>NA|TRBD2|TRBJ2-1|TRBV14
TGTGCCAGCAGCCAAGGGCTCGGGAGGAAATACAATGAGCAGTTCTTC
CASSQGLGRKYNEQFF
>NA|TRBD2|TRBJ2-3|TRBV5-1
TGCGCCAGCAAACCCAGCGGGACTGTCAGGACAGATACGCAGTATTTT
CASKPSGTVRTDTQYF
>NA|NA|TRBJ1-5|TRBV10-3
TGTGCCATGGGGGAAGGTTGGGATCAGCCCCAGCATTTT
CAMGEGWDQPQHF
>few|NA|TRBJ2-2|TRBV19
TGTGCCAGTAGTATCGAGGGAGGCAGGGAGCTGTTTTTT
CASSIEGGRELFF
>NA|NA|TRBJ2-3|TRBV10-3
TGTGCCATCAGTGAAGTAGCGTACACAGATACGCAGTATTTT
CAISEVAYTDTQYF
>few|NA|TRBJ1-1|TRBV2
TGTGCCACCTCTGGGGAGATGAACACTGAAGCTTTCTTT
CATSGEMNTEAFF
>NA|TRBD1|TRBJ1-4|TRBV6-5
TGTGCCAGCAGTTATGGGGACAGGGATAATGAAAAACTGTTTTTT
CASSYGDRDNEKLFF
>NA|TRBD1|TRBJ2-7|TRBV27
TGTGCCAGCACCTCCCTAGTACAGGGGGTAGGGCGCGAGCAGTACTTC
CASTSLVQGVGREQYF
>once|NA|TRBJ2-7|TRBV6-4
TGTGCCAGCAGTGACTCTGGGGCTTCCTACGAGCAGTACTTC
CASSDSGASYEQYF
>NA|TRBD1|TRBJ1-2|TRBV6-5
TGTGCCAGCAGAAGACAGGGAGGGGACTATGGCTACACCTTC
CASRRQGGDYGYTF
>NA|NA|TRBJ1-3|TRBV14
TGTGCCAGCATGAGGACTCGGAGCTCTGGAAACACCATATATTTT
CASMRTRSSGNTIYF
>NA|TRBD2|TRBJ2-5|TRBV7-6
TGTGCCAGCAGCTTAGGGGAGGGCCGCGAGACCCAGTACTTC
CASSLGEGRETQYF
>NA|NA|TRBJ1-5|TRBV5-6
TGTGCCAGCAGCCGCTGGGGAGCCGGGGGGCCCCAGCATTTT
CASSRWGAGGPQHF
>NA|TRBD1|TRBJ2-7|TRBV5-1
TGCGCCAGCAGGGGACAGGGTTTGTCCTACGAGCAGTACTTC
CASRGQGLSYEQYF
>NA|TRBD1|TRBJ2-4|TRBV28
TGTGCCAGCAGCCGGGGACAGGCTGTTGAAAACATTCAGTACTTC
CASSRGQAVENIQYF
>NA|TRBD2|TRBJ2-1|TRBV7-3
TGTGCCAGCAGCTCTAGCGGTAAGAGTCGAGAGCAGTTCTTC
CASSSSGKSREQFF
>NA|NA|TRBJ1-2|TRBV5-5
TGTGCCAGCAGCTTGTCTGTGCCAGACTATGGCTACACCTTC
CASSLSVPDYGYTF
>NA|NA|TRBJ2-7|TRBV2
TGTGCCAGCAGCCTTGACAGGATGTCCTACGAGCAGTACTTC
CASSLDRMSYEQYF
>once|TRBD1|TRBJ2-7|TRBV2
TGTGCCAGCTTATACAGGGGGGCCTACGAGCAGTACTTC
CASLYRGAYEQYF
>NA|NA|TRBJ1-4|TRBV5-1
TGCGCCAGCAGCTTACCCGATGGAACTAATGAAAAACTGTTTTTT
CASSLPDGTNEKLFF